One and the same sample provided the 26 T cell receptor beta chains below, sequenced in a study of T-cell memory formation after mild COVID-19. TCRdb re-called the 5' RACE reads with MiXCR, one entry per CDR3 protein. The sample has around 250,000 distinct CDR3 sequences; about a sixth are singletons. The sequenced sample consisted of PBMCs or a T cell subset sorted from them (not recorded which). These receptors were collected from a man between 18 and 35 years old who had mild COVID-19 (a few samples of this study predate the infection). Cell type and time point are not known.

This clonotype appeared a few times. The gene calls are TRBV27 and TRBJ1-1; D ambiguous. The germline V and J ends were trimmed by 4 bases and 3 bases, with 12 bases remaining between them. Germline CDR1 is MNHEY and CDR2 is SMNVEV (reference sequence). The CDR3 is 14 amino acids. In DNA, the CDR3 is TGTGCCAGCAGTTCCCACCCCGGGGACACTGAAGCTTTCTTT. Residues: CASSSHPGDTEAFF.

The gene calls are TRBV7-9 and TRBJ2-3; D perhaps matches TRBD2 (7 bases). In germline, CDR1 is SEHNR, CDR2 FQNEAQ (reference sequence). The length of the CDR3 is 14 residues. Between the trimmed V and J ends, which lost 5 bases and 4 bases, there was a span of 13 bases. CDR3 coding DNA: TGTGCCAGCAGCCATGAGGGGGGGGCAGATACGCAGTATTTT. Its translation: CASSHEGGADTQYF.

This chain uses TRBV7-2 with TRBJ2-3; no reliable D call. Germline-derived CDR1 and CDR2 are SGHTA and FQGNSA. V dropped 0 bases and J dropped 2 bases, with 12 bases sitting between them. There are 16 residues in the CDR3. CDR3 DNA sequence: TGTGCCAGCAGCTTAGCGGATAGGCTTATCACAGATACGCAGTATTTT. As protein: CASSLADRLITDTQYF.

This clonotype was detected only a few times. The chain joins TRBV19 to TRBJ1-5; 7 positions match TRBD1. The CDR3 spans 15 residues. CDR1 is LNHDA, CDR2 SQIVND, per germline (reference sequence). The trim removed 9 bases at V and 4 bases at J, leaving 12 bases unmatched. CDR3 in DNA: TGTGCCAGCAGTTTTACCGGGACAGTGAATCAGCCCCAGCATTTT. Its translation: CASSFTGTVNQPQHF.

The V and J genes are TRBV9 and TRBJ2-3, with D hard to call. Per the germline V gene, CDR1 is SGDLS and CDR2 is YYNGEE. V was shortened by 0 bases and J by 5 bases, with 10 bases between the two germline ends. There are 14 residues in the CDR3. The CDR3 loop reads CASSVAPSKDTQYF. CDR3 nucleotides: TGTGCCAGCAGCGTAGCTCCTAGTAAAGATACGCAGTATTTT.

A few counts support this clonotype. The chain joins TRBV11-2 to TRBJ2-3; D unresolved. The CDR3 is 14 amino acids. The V and J ends lost 3 bases and 2 bases respectively, with 9 bases between them. Germline V CDR1 and CDR2: SGHAT, FQNNGV. The CDR3 nucleotides are TGTGCCAGCAGCTTTTACGGCCACACAGATACGCAGTATTTT. Amino acid sequence: CASSFYGHTDTQYF.

The chain has TRBV4-3 and TRBJ1-3; tentatively, D is TRBD1 (5 bases). CDR1 LGHNA and CDR2 YSLEER come from the germline V gene. V lost 0 bases, J lost 0 bases, and 12 bases lay in between. The CDR3 is 17 residues long. For the CDR3, the DNA is TGCGCCAGCAGCCAAGATATAAGTGGGGCCTCTGGAAACACCATATATTTT. This translates into CASSQDISGASGNTIYF.

The rearrangement uses TRBV6-1 and TRBJ1-2; D gene ambiguous. The CDR3 contains 13 residues. The V end was cut by 4 bases, the J end by 2 bases, with 8 bases between. Germline V gene data show CDR1 as MNHNS and CDR2 as SASEGT. In DNA, the CDR3 is TGTGCCAGCAGTGTAATGGGGAACTATGGCTACACCTTC. Amino acids: CASSVMGNYGYTF.

This clonotype was counted ten times or more. J is TRBJ2-7 and V is TRBV4-2, with 7 positions matching TRBD1. The CDR3 extends over 14 amino acids. In germline, CDR1 is LGHNA, CDR2 YNFKEQ. V shed 3 bases, J shed 0 bases, and the junction held 2 bases outside the gene matches. CDR3 nucleotide sequence: TGTGCCAGCAGCCAGAGACAGGGCTCCTACGAGCAGTACGTC. Translating gives CASSQRQGSYEQYV.

This clonotype was observed a few times. The V gene is TRBV6-5, the J gene TRBJ1-5; D might be TRBD1 (6 bases). V lost 7 bases, J lost 3 bases, and 16 bases lay in between. The CDR3 sequence is 15 residues long. Germline values: CDR1 MNHEY, CDR2 SVGAGI. The CDR3 sequence: CASKGTPDYNQPQHF. In nucleotides, the CDR3 is TGTGCCAGCAAGGGGACACCAGACTACAATCAGCCCCAGCATTTT.

This clonotype was seen a few times. The chain links TRBV7-2 to TRBJ2-5; D perhaps matches TRBD2 (5 bases). CDR1 is SGHTA, CDR2 FQGNSA, per germline. The CDR3 has 15 residues. Trimming removed 0 bases at V and 1 base at J, with 9 bases between. The CDR3: CASSLAGGLQETQYF. The CDR3 DNA follows: TGTGCCAGCAGCTTAGCTGGCGGGCTCCAAGAGACCCAGTACTTC. Variable domain in full (rest from reference TRBV7-2 and TRBJ2-5): GAGVSQSPSNKVTEKGKDVELRCDPISGHTALYWYRQSLGQGLEFLIYFQGNSAPDKSGLPSDRFSAERTGGSVSTLTIQRTQQEDSAVYLCASSLAGGLQETQYFGPGTRLLVL.

This clonotype was observed a few times. The V gene is TRBV18, the J gene TRBJ1-1; 8 bases map to TRBD1. The ends lost 10 bases at V and 4 bases at J; junction bases unmatched: 8. The germline gives CDR1 KGHSH, CDR2 LQKENI. The CDR3 extends over 13 amino acids. CDR3 nucleotides: TGTGCCATCTCCTTGACAGGGGTCACTGAAGCTTTCTTT. Translated, it gives CAISLTGVTEAFF.

The V and J genes are TRBV10-2 and TRBJ1-6; D might be TRBD1 (6 bases). The CDR3 has 18 amino acids. Deletions cut 3 bases from V and 8 bases from J, with 23 bases between. Germline lookup yields CDR1 WSHSY and CDR2 SAAADI. In DNA, the CDR3 is TGCGCCAGCAGTGAACCGTCGACAGGCTTGGTCTTGGATTCACCCCTCCACTTT. Encoded protein: CASSEPSTGLVLDSPLHF.

The genes are TRBV7-9 and TRBJ2-7, with a weak D call TRBD2 (5 bases). V lost 5 bases and J lost 6, with 20 bases in between. This CDR3 has 15 residues. Germline V CDR1 and CDR2: SEHNR, FQNEAQ (reference sequence). The CDR3 loop reads CASSLLRAASSEQYF. In nucleotides, the CDR3 is TGTGCCAGCAGCCTGCTTAGGGCAGCTAGCAGCGAGCAGTACTTC. The entire variable domain, with the rest obtained from reference TRBV7-9 and TRBJ2-7, is as follows: DTGVSQNPRHKITKRGQNVTFRCDPISEHNRLYWYRQTLGQGPEFLTYFQNEAQLEKSRLLSDRFSAERPKGSFSTLEIQRTEQGDSAMYLCASSLLRAASSEQYFGPGTRLTVT.

This clonotype was found a few times. V gene TRBV12-3 or TRBV12-4 combines with J gene TRBJ1-1; TRBD1 might be the D (5 bases). This CDR3 contains 14 residues. V was trimmed by 4 bases and J by 1 base, leaving 10 bases between them. Here the CDR3 reads CASSSGGGNTEAFF. For the CDR3, the DNA is TGTGCCAGCAGTTCCGGGGGGGGGAACACTGAAGCTTTCTTT.

V gene TRBV5-4 combines with J gene TRBJ1-2; D not resolved. The CDR3 runs to 12 residues. Germline V gene lookup returns CDR1 SGHNT and CDR2 YYREEE (reference sequence). V gave up 2 bases and J gave up 8 bases, with 10 bases separating them. CDR3 sequence reads: CASSFGGSGYTF. DNA of the CDR3: TGTGCCAGCAGCTTTGGAGGGAGCGGCTACACCTTC.

This clonotype was detected only a few times. The CDR3 DNA reads TGTGCCAGCTCCCCGGGGCTGAACAATGAGCAGTTCTTC. Translation gives CASSPGLNNEQFF. The genes are TRBV7-9 and TRBJ2-1; possibly TRBD1 or TRBD2 for D (5 bases each). Germline V gene data show CDR1 as SEHNR and CDR2 as FQNEAQ (reference sequence). This CDR3 has 13 residues. Trimming removed 8 bases from V and 5 bases from J, with 13 bases in between.

This clonotype was recorded a few times. In DNA form, the CDR3 reads TGCGCCAGCAGCCAAGGGGTGGACTATGGCTACACCTTC. This translates into CASSQGVDYGYTF. The chain recombines TRBV4-1 with TRBJ1-2; no firm D call. This CDR3 contains 13 residues. Germline CDR1 is MGHRA and CDR2 is YSYEKL. The ends were cut back, 1 base at V and 3 bases at J, with 6 bases in the middle.

This clonotype has a handful of counts. The chain carries TRBV4-1 and TRBJ2-7; D is uncertain. The CDR3 runs 16 residues. Trimming took off 2 bases at V and 2 bases at J, with 16 bases between the two ends. CDR1 is MGHRA and CDR2 is YSYEKL in the germline V gene. CDR3 region: CASSQLPGASAYEQYV. For the CDR3, the DNA is TGCGCCAGCAGCCAACTACCTGGAGCATCGGCCTACGAGCAGTACGTC.

This clonotype was found many times. The DNA for the CDR3 is TGCGCCAGCAGTGATTACACAGATACGCAGTATTTT. Amino acids: CASSDYTDTQYF. V and J are TRBV5-1 and TRBJ2-3; D is ambiguous. Deletions cut 5 bases from V and 2 bases from J, with 6 bases between. The CDR3 loop spans 12 amino acids. Per germline, CDR1 SGHRS and CDR2 YFSETQ.

This clonotype was seen only a few times. This chain joins TRBV4-1 and TRBJ2-2; D not resolved. Germline loops: CDR1 MGHRA, CDR2 YSYEKL. The V end was cut by 6 bases, the J end by 5 bases, with 10 bases between. This CDR3 is 13 amino acids long. The CDR3 sequence: CASRHSETGELFF. CDR3 nucleotides: TGCGCCAGCAGACATTCAGAAACCGGGGAGCTGTTTTTT.

This clonotype has only a few counts. The rearrangement links TRBV12-3 or TRBV12-4 to TRBJ2-1, with D unclear. The CDR3 runs to 13 residues. The V end was cut by 1 base, the J end by 2 bases, with 3 bases between. The CDR3 DNA reads TGTGCCAGCAGTTTAGTAGCCTACAATGAGCAGTTCTTC. It translates to CASSLVAYNEQFF.

This clonotype was counted between two and nine times. This CDR3 reads CASSPGTGGLDYGYTF. CDR3 coding DNA: TGTGCCAGCAGCCCGGGGACAGGGGGTTTGGACTATGGCTACACCTTC. This chain links TRBV5-4 with TRBJ1-2; 11 bases line up with TRBD1. This CDR3 region has 16 residues. V shed 4 bases, J shed 3 bases, and the junction held 8 bases outside the gene matches. Germline lookup yields CDR1 SGHNT and CDR2 YYREEE (reference sequence).

This clonotype came up a few times. The chain couples TRBV27 to TRBJ2-3; no clear D gene. The germline V gene has CDR1 MNHEY and CDR2 SMNVEV (reference sequence). The CDR3 loop spans 12 amino acids. V was trimmed by 8 bases and J by 0 bases, leaving 6 bases between them. The CDR3 DNA reads as TGTGCCAGCGGGTTTAGCACAGATACGCAGTATTTT. It codes for CASGFSTDTQYF.

V usage is TRBV20-1 and J usage is TRBJ2-7; D not resolved. The V and J ends lost 5 bases and 2 bases respectively, with 16 bases between them. The CDR3 sequence is 14 residues long. CDR1 and CDR2 from the germline V gene are DFQATT and SNEGSKA (reference sequence). The CDR3, as DNA: TGCAGTGCTGTAGGGCCGATAGACCCCTACGAGCAGTACTTC. This encodes CSAVGPIDPYEQYF.

This clonotype was observed a few times. This chain links TRBV25-1 with TRBJ2-1; D unclear. The germline V gene encodes CDR1 MGHDK and CDR2 SYGVNS. V was trimmed by 10 bases and J by 12 bases, leaving 16 bases between them. This CDR3 comprises 11 residues. CDR3 sequence reads: CATRLESAQFF. In DNA form, the CDR3 reads TGTGCCACCCGACTCGAGAGTGCGCAGTTCTTC.